These 8 T cell receptor beta chains came from one sample sequenced in a study of vaccination effects on CD4 cells after COVID-19. No antigen has been identified for these receptors. CD4+ T cells specific for antigen were expanded with viral peptide pools by the ViraFEST assay before sequencing. After less than 11 days in culture, the CD4+ T cells were isolated. Either the BNT162b2 or mRNA-1273 vaccine was given to participants in two doses. Produced via immunoSEQ multiplex PCR; TCRdb's table is partial and in-frame only. The repertoire holds around 67,000 clones, with about 80% as singletons. The starting material was CD4+ T cells from PBMCs cultured with HCoV-229E spike peptides, obtained after COVID-19 vaccination. All receptors derive from a human donor who received a COVID-19 vaccine.

CDR3 loop: CASSLNPAGQPQHF. CDR3 in DNA: TGTGCCAGCAGCCTCAACCCAGCGGGGCAGCCCCAGCATTTT. The chain carries TRBV7-2 and TRBJ1-5; D is unclear. Germline V CDR1 and CDR2: SGHTA, FQGNSA. CDR3 size: 14 residues. V lost 5 bases and J 7 bases, leaving 15 bases between the germline ends.

V usage is TRBV27 and J usage is TRBJ1-2; TRBD1 might be the D (6 bases). Germline-derived CDR1 and CDR2 are MNHEY and SMNVEV (reference sequence). The CDR3 contains 15 residues. The V end lost 3 bases, the J end lost 2 bases, and 13 bases lay between the germline ends. CDR3 sequence (DNA): TGTGCCAGCAGTTTCGGCAGGGGCGTGAACTATGGCTACACCTTC. The encoded protein is CASSFGRGVNYGYTF.

This clone was observed a single time. The V call is TRBV7-2, the J call TRBJ2-2, with D unclear. The V gene lost 5 bases and the J gene lost 3 bases, with 10 bases spanning the gap. This CDR3 is built from 14 residues. Germline values: CDR1 SGHTA, CDR2 FQGNSA. DNA of the CDR3: TGTGCCAGCAGCCCGCTTAAGGACACCGGGGAGCTGTTTTTT. This translates into CASSPLKDTGELFF.

This clone came up once. The chain carries TRBV28 and TRBJ1-2; the D is unclear. The V and J ends lost 6 bases and 3 bases respectively, with 8 bases between them. CDR1 is MDHEN and CDR2 is SYDVKM in the germline V gene. The CDR3 length is 12 residues. The CDR3 loop reads CASRPHDYGYTF. CDR3 in DNA: TGTGCCAGCAGGCCGCACGACTATGGCTACACCTTC.

The chain is built from TRBV7-2 and TRBJ1-3; D unclear. Germline V gene lookup returns CDR1 SGHTA and CDR2 FQGNSA. Trimming stripped 5 bases from V and 0 bases from J, with 5 bases between. The CDR3 runs 13 residues. The CDR3 protein is CASSGDSGNTIYF. CDR3 bases: TGTGCCAGCAGCGGGGACTCTGGAAACACCATATATTTT.

The gene calls are TRBV30 and TRBJ2-5; 10 bases map to TRBD1. The trim removed 2 bases at V and 3 bases at J, leaving 6 bases unmatched. This CDR3 spans 15 amino acids. Germline V gene lookup returns CDR1 GTSNPN and CDR2 SVGIG (reference sequence). The CDR3 nucleotides are TGTGCCTGGAGTTCAAGACAGGGGGCCAAAGAGACCCAGTACTTC. This translates into CAWSSRQGAKETQYF.

The V and J genes are TRBV12-2 and TRBJ2-3; the listed D gene, TRBD2, was not tested against the DNA. TRBV12-2 is a documented pseudogene. The CDR3 is 20 residues long. The CDR3, as DNA: TGTGCAAGTCGCTTGGAGGGGCTAGCGGGGGGGTTAACTAGCACAGATACGCAGTATTTT. Translating gives CASRLEGLAGGLTSTDTQYF.

The chain has TRBV9 and TRBJ2-2, with D possibly TRBD2 on 5 matching bases. The CDR3 has 12 residues. The germline V and J ends were trimmed by 4 bases and 7 bases, with 8 bases remaining between them. Germline V CDR1 and CDR2: SGDLS, YYNGEE. CDR3 DNA sequence: TGTGCCAGCAGCCGAGAGGGCGGGGAGCTGTTTTTT. Translating it yields CASSREGGELFF.